This T cell receptor beta chain comes out of a study of identical twins. This clonotype showed up just a few times. Its antigen remains unknown. Study-wide findings and caveats: In drawing conclusions, the study used cross-sectional statistical analysis and did not follow the same donors.

Trimming took 3 bases from V and 3 from J, leaving 18 bases between them. The CDR3 extends over 17 amino acids. TCRdb re-called the 5' RACE reads with MiXCR, one entry per CDR3 protein. The sample consists of fewer than 550,000 distinct CDR3 sequences, approximately 15% of them appearing once. These data were likewise used in another study, on yellow fever vaccine responses in identical twins.

The receptor's source is a young woman in good health. The material sequenced was CD4+ T cells sorted from blood. The chain couples TRBV12-3 or TRBV12-4 to TRBJ2-4; D is unclear. CDR3 region: CASSFSGQILGKNIQYF. CDR3 nucleotide sequence: TGTGCCAGCAGTTTTTCGGGCCAGATTCTTGGCAAAAACATTCAGTACTTC.